This is a list of T cell receptor beta chains from one sample in a study of T cell responses to AZD1222 COVID-19 vaccine. Produced via immunoSEQ multiplex PCR; TCRdb's table is partial and in-frame only. The data show 200,000 or so clones, over 70% seen once. This sample comprised peripheral blood, obtained on day 0 of MenACWY control vaccination. Source of these receptors: an adult in good health. Each CDR3 is given with its conserved first and last residue. Fields, in order: V gene, J gene, CDR3 protein.

V gene: TRBV6-2/TRBV6-3; J gene: TRBJ2-1; CDR3 protein: CASSLDSNEQFF
V gene: TRBV9; J gene: TRBJ2-1; CDR3 protein: CASSASGSSYNEQFF
V gene: TRBV7-3; J gene: TRBJ2-3; CDR3 protein: CASSSGTAPSTDTQYF
V gene: TRBV5-1; J gene: TRBJ1-1; CDR3 protein: CASSPRAGALRTEAFF
V gene: TRBV19; J gene: TRBJ2-2; CDR3 protein: CASSPRTAPNTGELFF
V gene: TRBV6-5; J gene: TRBJ2-7; CDR3 protein: CASSYSTGGDSYEQYF
V gene: TRBV7-2; J gene: TRBJ2-2; CDR3 protein: CASSSQGLRTGELFF
V gene: TRBV7-6; J gene: TRBJ2-7; CDR3 protein: CASSWTWQGPSNEQYF
V gene: TRBV15; J gene: TRBJ1-3; CDR3 protein: CATSRGDSSGNTIYF
V gene: TRBV3-1/TRBV3-2; J gene: TRBJ1-1; CDR3 protein: CASSQDRGNTEAFF
V gene: TRBV13; J gene: TRBJ1-1; CDR3 protein: CASSEGSTEAFF
V gene: TRBV3-1/TRBV3-2; J gene: TRBJ1-5; CDR3 protein: CASSVRQGDQPQHF
V gene: TRBV7-2; J gene: TRBJ2-3; CDR3 protein: CASTPGGRGTDTQYF
V gene: TRBV12-3/TRBV12-4; J gene: TRBJ2-2; CDR3 protein: CASSSQGTGELFF
V gene: TRBV7-2; J gene: TRBJ2-3; CDR3 protein: CASSLPGTAPDTQYF
V gene: TRBV12-3/TRBV12-4; J gene: TRBJ1-1; CDR3 protein: CASSLNGGTEAFF
V gene: TRBV9; J gene: TRBJ1-2; CDR3 protein: CASSSPGHNYGYTF
V gene: TRBV5-8; J gene: TRBJ2-7; CDR3 protein: CASSQLTGTLSHEQYF
V gene: TRBV9; J gene: TRBJ1-2; CDR3 protein: CASSAGYSSDGYTF
V gene: TRBV18; J gene: TRBJ1-1; CDR3 protein: CASSPKGGQEAFF
V gene: TRBV5-4; J gene: TRBJ2-3; CDR3 protein: CASSSPGDRGRGDTDTQYF
V gene: TRBV5-4; J gene: TRBJ2-6; CDR3 protein: CASSSLRDTSGANVLTF
V gene: TRBV7-7; J gene: TRBJ1-4; CDR3 protein: CASSSGPWAEKLFF
V gene: TRBV10-3; J gene: TRBJ2-2; CDR3 protein: CAILSDQGDTGELFF
V gene: TRBV30; J gene: TRBJ2-7; CDR3 protein: CAWSSGAGSYEQYF
V gene: TRBV29-1; J gene: TRBJ2-1; CDR3 protein: CSVGDGGTAGEQFF
V gene: TRBV14; J gene: TRBJ2-7; CDR3 protein: CASSGTSGSLREQYF
V gene: TRBV4-2; J gene: TRBJ1-3; CDR3 protein: CASSQDPHGSGNTIYF
V gene: TRBV19; J gene: TRBJ1-5; CDR3 protein: CASSIDNQPQHF
V gene: TRBV9; J gene: TRBJ2-1; CDR3 protein: CASSVGPPGQGMVGGYNEQFF
V gene: TRBV3-1/TRBV3-2; J gene: TRBJ2-7; CDR3 protein: CASSQSSAWRYEQYF
V gene: TRBV6-5; J gene: TRBJ2-1; CDR3 protein: CATSGSSYNEQFF
V gene: TRBV7-2; J gene: TRBJ2-7; CDR3 protein: CASSPGQVVYEQYF
V gene: TRBV30; J gene: TRBJ1-5; CDR3 protein: CAWSVRETSNQPQHF
V gene: TRBV28; J gene: TRBJ2-7; CDR3 protein: CASSFGGGDEQYF
V gene: TRBV18; J gene: TRBJ2-1; CDR3 protein: CASSPTTGALNEQFF
V gene: TRBV9; J gene: TRBJ1-1; CDR3 protein: CASSTGQGAGAEAFF
V gene: TRBV18; J gene: TRBJ1-4; CDR3 protein: CASSPGRPVNEKLFF
V gene: TRBV2; J gene: TRBJ2-3; CDR3 protein: CASKDKGWTDTQYF
V gene: TRBV7-9; J gene: TRBJ1-1; CDR3 protein: CASSRGVNTEAFF
V gene: TRBV19; J gene: TRBJ2-7; CDR3 protein: CASSPGTGHREQYF
V gene: TRBV4-1; J gene: TRBJ1-4; CDR3 protein: CASSQEGTAGEKLFF
V gene: TRBV4-1; J gene: TRBJ1-1; CDR3 protein: CASSQGGMNTEAFF
V gene: TRBV6-1; J gene: TRBJ2-7; CDR3 protein: CASSERHSFTYEQYF
V gene: TRBV3-1/TRBV3-2; J gene: TRBJ1-1; CDR3 protein: CASSQVDTEAFF
V gene: TRBV6-2/TRBV6-3; J gene: TRBJ1-6; CDR3 protein: CASSYARPPILHF
V gene: TRBV27; J gene: TRBJ1-1; CDR3 protein: CASIGRGEAFF
V gene: TRBV7-3; J gene: TRBJ1-1; CDR3 protein: CASSVAPNTEAFF
V gene: TRBV9; J gene: TRBJ2-5; CDR3 protein: CASSVSGGETQYF
V gene: TRBV7-6; J gene: TRBJ2-5; CDR3 protein: CASSRRQTQETQYF
V gene: TRBV12-3/TRBV12-4; J gene: TRBJ2-3; CDR3 protein: CASSLITDTQYF
V gene: TRBV5-4; J gene: TRBJ1-1; CDR3 protein: CASSLVPGSEAFF
V gene: TRBV9; J gene: TRBJ2-1; CDR3 protein: CASSVGATTPQDNEQFF
V gene: TRBV11-2; J gene: TRBJ2-7; CDR3 protein: CASSPAGEYEQYF